Following are 4 T cell receptor beta chains from one sample sequenced in a study of CD8 T cells in Susac syndrome. RNA amounts of roughly 0.45 to 1 ug underwent reverse transcription with random hexamers. Each CDR3 protein gets one entry after TCRdb re-called the immunoSEQ multiplex PCR reads with MiXCR. The profile shows under 150,000 distinct CDR3 sequences, approximately 95% of them singletons. Sequenced input: CD8+ T cells from PBMCs. All receptors come from a human donor in good health.

The V call is TRBV19, the J call TRBJ2-7; TRBD1 or TRBD2 may be the D gene (5 bases each). Germline CDR1 LNHDA, CDR2 SQIVND (reference sequence). Trimming shortened V by 6 bases and J by 3 bases, and 18 bases separated the two germline ends. This CDR3 region has 15 residues. DNA of the CDR3: TGTGCCAGTAGCTCAGGAGTCGGGGCCGTCTACGAGCAGTACTTC. Translating gives CASSSGVGAVYEQYF.

This chain joins TRBV7-9 and TRBJ2-1; 10 bases are shared with TRBD2. V was pared by 4 bases and J by 5 bases, with 8 bases of the junction left unmatched. Germline CDR1 and CDR2: SEHNR and FQNEAQ (reference sequence). The CDR3 loop spans 16 amino acids. In nucleotides, the CDR3 is TGTGCCAGCAGCTCTTGGACTAGCGGAGAGGACAATGAGCAGTTCTTC. The encoded protein is CASSSWTSGEDNEQFF. Full variable domain (outside the CDR3, taken from reference TRBV7-9 and TRBJ2-1): DTGVSQNPRHKITKRGQNVTFRCDPISEHNRLYWYRQTLGQGPEFLTYFQNEAQLEKSRLLSDRFSAERPKGSFSTLEIQRTEQGDSAMYLCASSSWTSGEDNEQFFGPGTRLTVL.

This chain connects TRBV7-9 to TRBJ2-7; 9 bases map to TRBD1. V shed 5 bases, J shed 2 bases, and the junction held 7 bases outside the gene matches. Germline V gene data show CDR1 as SEHNR and CDR2 as FQNEAQ (reference sequence). The CDR3 totals 15 residues. CDR3 nucleotides: TGTGCCAGCAGCCCACGGACAGGGGCTCCCTACGAGCAGTACTTC. It encodes CASSPRTGAPYEQYF.

Here the CDR3 reads CASSLTLAGHNEQFF. DNA of the CDR3: TGTGCCAGCAGCTTAACGCTAGCGGGGCACAATGAGCAGTTCTTC. The chain carries TRBV13 and TRBJ2-1, with 9 bases identical to TRBD2. This CDR3 spans 15 amino acids. Per germline, CDR1 PRHDT and CDR2 FYEKMQ (reference sequence). Germline trimming cut 2 bases from V and 5 bases from J; bases unmatched to any gene: 4.